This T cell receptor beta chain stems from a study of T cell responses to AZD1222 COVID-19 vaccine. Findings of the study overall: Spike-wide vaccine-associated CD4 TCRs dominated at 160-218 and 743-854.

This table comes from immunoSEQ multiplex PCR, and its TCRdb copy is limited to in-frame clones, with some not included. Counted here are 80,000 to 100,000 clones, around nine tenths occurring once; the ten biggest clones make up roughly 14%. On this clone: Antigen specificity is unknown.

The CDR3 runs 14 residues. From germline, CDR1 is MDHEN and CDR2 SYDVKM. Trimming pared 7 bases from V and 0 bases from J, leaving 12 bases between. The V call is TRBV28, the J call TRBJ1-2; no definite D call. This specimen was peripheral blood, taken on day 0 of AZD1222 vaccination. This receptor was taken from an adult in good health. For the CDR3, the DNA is TGTGCCAGCACTTTGGGAAGATCTAACTATGGCTACACCTTC. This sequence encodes CASTLGRSNYGYTF.